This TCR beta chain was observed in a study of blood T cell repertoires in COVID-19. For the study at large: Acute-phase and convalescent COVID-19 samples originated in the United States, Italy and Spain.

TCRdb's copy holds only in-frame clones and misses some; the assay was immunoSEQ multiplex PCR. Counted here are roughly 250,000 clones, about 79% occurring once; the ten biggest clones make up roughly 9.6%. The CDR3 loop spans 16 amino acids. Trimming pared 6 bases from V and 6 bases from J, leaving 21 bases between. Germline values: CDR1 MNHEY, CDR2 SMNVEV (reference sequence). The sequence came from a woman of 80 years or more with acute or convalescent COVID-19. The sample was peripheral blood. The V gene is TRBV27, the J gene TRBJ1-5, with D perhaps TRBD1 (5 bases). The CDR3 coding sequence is TGTGCCAGCAGGCCCCTCGGGGGTGGCCAGGGTCAGCCCCAGCATTTT. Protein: CASRPLGGGQGQPQHF.